These 13 T cell receptor beta chains originate from one sample sequenced in a study of spatial heterogeneity in lung cancer. MiXCR, run by TCRdb on the 5' RACE reads, gives a single entry per CDR3 protein. Of several hundred distinct CDR3 sequences listed, around 9% were seen once; the top ten hold less than 20%. Sample time point: sample taken at primary tumor resection. This material consisted of normal lung tissue next to the tumor, taken at surgery. The source is a female donor with early-stage non-small cell lung cancer.

This clonotype occurred a few times. Since it is a stray read in a library aimed at alpha chains, this beta chain has a size that is not meaningful. The chain uses TRBV19 and TRBJ2-2; D remains ambiguous. V was pared by 5 bases and J by 6 bases, with 13 bases between. In germline, CDR1 is LNHDA, CDR2 SQIVND (reference sequence). The length of the CDR3 is 14 residues. CDR3 nucleotides: TGTGCCAGTAGTCCCCCCCTAGTCCCCGGGGAGCTGTTTTTT. Translating it yields CASSPPLVPGELFF.

By share, this clonotype ranks as medium-sized. Little can be read into the size of this beta chain, an off-target read in a library designed for alpha chains. V gene TRBV9 combines with J gene TRBJ2-4, with TRBD1 as a possible D gene (5 bases). Per the germline V gene, CDR1 is SGDLS and CDR2 is YYNGEE. The CDR3 runs 15 residues. Trimming took off 0 bases at V and 6 bases at J, with 13 bases between the two ends. The CDR3 DNA follows: TGTGCCAGCAGCGTAGAAGGTGATAGGGGAAACATTCAGTACTTC. Translated: CASSVEGDRGNIQYF.

This clonotype rates as large (0.1 to 1%). This beta chain came through as a stray read in a library set up for alpha chains, and its size says little. V and J are TRBV12-3 or TRBV12-4 and TRBJ2-2; perhaps TRBD2 as D (6 bases). Trimming cost V 0 bases and J 7 bases, with 9 bases left between them. The CDR3 spans 14 residues. As DNA, the CDR3 is TGTGCCAGCAGTTTAGCGGCGGGGAGCGGGGAGCTGTTTTTT. It is translated as CASSLAAGSGELFF.

By sample fraction, this clonotype is medium-sized. Within a library made for alpha chains, this beta chain is off target, and its count is uninformative. The chain has TRBV12-3 or TRBV12-4 and TRBJ2-1; 11 nucleotides match TRBD2. The CDR3 covers 16 residues. Germline trimming cut 5 bases from V and 7 bases from J; bases unmatched to any gene: 10. The CDR3 loop reads CASSQYSGGAWNEQFF. Written as DNA, the CDR3 is TGTGCCAGCAGTCAATATAGCGGGGGGGCTTGGAATGAGCAGTTCTTC.

This clonotype was counted between two and nine times. The library was built for alpha chains, so this beta chain is an off-target read and its size means little. This chain connects TRBV7-2 to TRBJ2-7; 10 bases match TRBD1. The CDR3 spans 14 residues. J gave up 7 bases and V 5 bases, and 8 bases lay outside the gene matches. CDR1 is SGHTA, CDR2 FQGNSA, per germline. The CDR3 sequence is CASSVGQGVLEQYF. CDR3 sequence (DNA): TGTGCCAGCAGCGTAGGACAGGGGGTACTTGAGCAGTACTTC.

This clonotype occurred a few times. A library prepared for alpha chains yielded this beta chain as an off-target read; its size is of little meaning. The chain recombines TRBV7-9 with TRBJ2-4; D is tentatively TRBD1 or TRBD2 (5 bases each). V gave up 0 bases and J gave up 0 bases, with 12 bases separating them. The germline gives CDR1 SEHNR, CDR2 FQNEAQ (reference sequence). This CDR3 has 17 amino acids. The DNA for the CDR3 is TGTGCCAGCAGCTTAGCCGGGGACCATTTAGCCAAAAACATTCAGTACTTC. Translated: CASSLAGDHLAKNIQYF. The full variable domain, with the rest looked up from reference TRBV7-9 and TRBJ2-4, is DTGVSQNPRHKITKRGQNVTFRCDPISEHNRLYWYRQTLGQGPEFLTYFQNEAQLEKSRLLSDRFSAERPKGSFSTLEIQRTEQGDSAMYLCASSLAGDHLAKNIQYFGAGTRLSVL.

By share, this clonotype ranks as large. This beta chain is off target for a library built for alpha chains, so its abundance means little. V is TRBV5-1 and J is TRBJ2-2, with D unresolved. The V gene lost 0 bases and the J gene lost 3 bases, with 9 bases spanning the gap. CDR1 is SGHRS, CDR2 YFSETQ, per germline. The CDR3 sequence is 15 residues long. CDR3 region: CASSLAATDTGELFF. CDR3 coding DNA: TGCGCCAGCAGCTTGGCCGCGACGGACACCGGGGAGCTGTTTTTT.

Regarding this clonotype: The library was built for alpha chains, so this beta chain is an off-target read and its size means little. The chain joins TRBV11-2 to TRBJ2-5; no clear D. The CDR3 is 14 amino acids. V gave up 5 bases and J gave up 5 bases, with 15 bases separating them. Germline CDR1 SGHAT, CDR2 FQNNGV. In DNA, the CDR3 is TGTGCCAGCAGCGCTGGGCGGCTGGAGGAGACCCAGTACTTC. It encodes CASSAGRLEETQYF.

This clonotype qualifies as large. This beta chain turned up in a library designed for alpha chains; as an off-target read, its abundance says little. The chain carries TRBV5-5 and TRBJ2-5, with D tentatively TRBD1 (7 bases). The germline V gene encodes CDR1 SGHKS and CDR2 YYEKEE (reference sequence). The CDR3 spans 17 residues. Trimming cost V 4 bases and J 2 bases, with 21 bases left between them. The CDR3 loop is CASSPSGVQGRQETQYF. For the CDR3, the DNA is TGTGCCAGCAGCCCCAGCGGAGTACAGGGGAGGCAAGAGACCCAGTACTTC.

This clonotype was found a few times. This beta chain is off target for a library built for alpha chains, so its abundance means little. The rearrangement uses TRBV9 and TRBJ2-3, with TRBD1 identical over 9 bases. The CDR3 consists of 13 residues. The germline V gene encodes CDR1 SGDLS and CDR2 YYNGEE. Germline trimming cut 0 bases from V and 10 bases from J; bases unmatched to any gene: 3. The CDR3 region has the DNA TGTGCCAGCAGCGTAGTGGGACAGGGACCGCAGTATTTT. It specifies CASSVVGQGPQYF. The variable domain in full, with the rest retrieved from reference TRBV9 and TRBJ2-3, is DSGVTQTPKHLITATGQRVTLRCSPRSGDLSVYWYQQSLDQGLQFLIQYYNGEERAKGNILERFSAQQFPDLHSELNLSSLELGDSALYFCASSVVGQGPQYFGPGTRLTVL.

By proportion, this clonotype is medium-sized. Since it is a stray read in a library aimed at alpha chains, this beta chain has a size that is not meaningful. The chain combines TRBV7-9 with TRBJ1-6; D not certain. V was shortened by 3 bases and J by 9 bases, with 12 bases between the two germline ends. This CDR3 has 14 residues. Germline V lookup: CDR1 SEHNR, CDR2 FQNEAQ (reference sequence). The CDR3 nucleotides are TGTGCCAGCAGCTTGGGGAGCAAGGGTTCACCCCTCCACTTT. This encodes CASSLGSKGSPLHF.

Comment on this clonotype: The size of this beta chain means little, since it is a stray read in a library made for alpha chains. The chain links TRBV4-1 to TRBJ2-7; maybe TRBD1 (6 bases). V gave up 1 base and J gave up 3 bases, with 13 bases separating them. The CDR3 has 15 amino acids. CDR1 is MGHRA, CDR2 YSYEKL, per germline. The CDR3 loop reads CASSQGLTGNYEQYF. The CDR3, as DNA: TGCGCCAGCAGCCAAGGTCTGACAGGTAACTACGAGCAGTACTTC.

In its sample, this clonotype is hyperexpanded. The size of this beta chain means little, since it is a stray read in a library made for alpha chains. The gene calls are TRBV19 and TRBJ2-2; the match to TRBD1 covers 12 bases. The CDR3 covers 17 residues. The trim removed 5 bases at V and 7 bases at J, leaving 11 bases unmatched. CDR1 is LNHDA and CDR2 is SQIVND in the germline V gene (reference sequence). CDR3 amino acids: CASSPRMGQGAGGELFF. CDR3 bases: TGTGCCAGTAGTCCCCGTATGGGACAGGGGGCCGGCGGGGAGCTGTTTTTT. The entire variable domain, with the rest obtained from reference TRBV19 and TRBJ2-2, is as follows: DGGITQSPKYLFRKEGQNVTLSCEQNLNHDAMYWYRQDPGQGLRLIYYSQIVNDFQKGDIAEGYSVSREKKESFPLTVTSAQKNPTAFYLCASSPRMGQGAGGELFFGEGSRLTVL.